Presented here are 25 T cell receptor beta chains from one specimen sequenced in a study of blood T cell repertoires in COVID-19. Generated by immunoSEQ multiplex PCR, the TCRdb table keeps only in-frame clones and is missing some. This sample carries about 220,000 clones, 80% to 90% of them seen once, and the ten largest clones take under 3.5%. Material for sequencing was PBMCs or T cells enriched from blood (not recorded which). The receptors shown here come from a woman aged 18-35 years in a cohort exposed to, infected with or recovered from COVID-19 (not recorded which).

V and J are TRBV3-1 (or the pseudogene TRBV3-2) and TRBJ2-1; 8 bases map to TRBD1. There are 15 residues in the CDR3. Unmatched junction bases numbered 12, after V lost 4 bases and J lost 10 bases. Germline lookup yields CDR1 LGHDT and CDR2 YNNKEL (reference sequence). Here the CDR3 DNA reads TGTGCCAGCAGCCCCGACAGGGGCCCACAATGGGAGCAGTTCTTC. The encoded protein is CASSPDRGPQWEQFF.

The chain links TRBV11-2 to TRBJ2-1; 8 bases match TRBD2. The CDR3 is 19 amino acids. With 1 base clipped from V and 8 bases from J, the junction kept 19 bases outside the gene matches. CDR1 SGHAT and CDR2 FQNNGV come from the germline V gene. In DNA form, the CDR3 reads TGTGCCAGCAGCTTAGGGATAGATAGCGGGACTCCCCATTTATATGAGCAGTTCTTC. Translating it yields CASSLGIDSGTPHLYEQFF.

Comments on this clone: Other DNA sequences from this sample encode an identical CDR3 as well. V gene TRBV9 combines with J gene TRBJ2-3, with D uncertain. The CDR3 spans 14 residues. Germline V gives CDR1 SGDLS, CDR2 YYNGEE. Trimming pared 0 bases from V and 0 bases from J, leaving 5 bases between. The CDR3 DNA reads TGTGCCAGCAGCGTAGGAGGAAGCACAGATACGCAGTATTTT. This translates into CASSVGGSTDTQYF.

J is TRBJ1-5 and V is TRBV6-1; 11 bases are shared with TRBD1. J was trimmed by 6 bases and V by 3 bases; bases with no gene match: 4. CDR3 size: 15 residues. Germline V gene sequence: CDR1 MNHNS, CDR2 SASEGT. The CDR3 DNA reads TGTGCCAGCAGTGATTCAGGGACAGGGGGTCAGCCCCAGCATTTT. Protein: CASSDSGTGGQPQHF.

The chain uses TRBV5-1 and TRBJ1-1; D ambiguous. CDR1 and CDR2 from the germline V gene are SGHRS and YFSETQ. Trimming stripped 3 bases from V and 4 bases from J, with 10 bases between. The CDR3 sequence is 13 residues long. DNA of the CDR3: TGCGCCAGCAGCTCAAGGGAGGGCACTGAAGCTTTCTTT. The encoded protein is CASSSREGTEAFF. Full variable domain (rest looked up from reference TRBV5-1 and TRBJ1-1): KAGVTQTPRYLIKTRGQQVTLSCSPISGHRSVSWYQQTPGQGLQFLFEYFSETQRNKGNFPGRFSGRQFSNSRSEMNVSTLELGDSALYLCASSSREGTEAFFGQGTRLTVV.

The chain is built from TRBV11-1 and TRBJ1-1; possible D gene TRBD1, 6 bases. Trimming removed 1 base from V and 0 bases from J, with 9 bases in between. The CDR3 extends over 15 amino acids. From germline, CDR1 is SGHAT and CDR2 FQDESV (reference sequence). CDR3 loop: CASSLEGGLNTEAFF. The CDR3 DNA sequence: TGTGCCAGCAGCTTAGAGGGGGGGTTGAACACTGAAGCTTTCTTT.

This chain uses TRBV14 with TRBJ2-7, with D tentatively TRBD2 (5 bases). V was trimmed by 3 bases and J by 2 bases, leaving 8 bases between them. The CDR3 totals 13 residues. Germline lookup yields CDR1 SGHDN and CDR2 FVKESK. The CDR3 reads CASSHGVAYEQYF. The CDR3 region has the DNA TGTGCCAGCAGCCACGGGGTGGCCTACGAGCAGTACTTC. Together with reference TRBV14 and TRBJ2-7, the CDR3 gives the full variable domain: EAGVTQFPSHSVIEKGQTVTLRCDPISGHDNLYWYRRVMGKEIKFLLHFVKESKQDESGMPNNRFLAERTGGTYSTLKVQPAELEDSGVYFCASSHGVAYEQYFGPGTRLTVT.

CDR3 sequence (DNA): TGTGCCAGCAGCCGCGGGACTAGCCCTAACACCGGGGAGCTGTTTTTT. It translates to CASSRGTSPNTGELFF. The J gene is TRBJ2-2, the V gene TRBV5-4, with 9 positions matching TRBD2. The CDR3 loop spans 16 amino acids. J gave up 2 bases and V 4 bases, and 6 bases lay outside the gene matches. Germline assignment: CDR1 SGHNT and CDR2 YYREEE (reference sequence).

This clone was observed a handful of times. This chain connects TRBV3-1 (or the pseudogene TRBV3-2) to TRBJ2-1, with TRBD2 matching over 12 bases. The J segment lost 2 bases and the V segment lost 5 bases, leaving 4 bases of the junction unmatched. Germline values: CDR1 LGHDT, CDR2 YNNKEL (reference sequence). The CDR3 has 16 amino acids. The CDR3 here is CASSSSGGAAYNEQFF. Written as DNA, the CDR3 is TGTGCCAGCAGCTCTAGCGGGGGGGCAGCCTACAATGAGCAGTTCTTC.

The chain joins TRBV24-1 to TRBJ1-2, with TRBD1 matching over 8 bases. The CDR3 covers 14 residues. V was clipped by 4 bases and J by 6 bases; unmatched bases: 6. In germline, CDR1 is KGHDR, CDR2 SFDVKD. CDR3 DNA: TGTGCCACCAGTGAACAGGGGGGTTGGAATGGCTACACCTTC. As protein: CATSEQGGWNGYTF.

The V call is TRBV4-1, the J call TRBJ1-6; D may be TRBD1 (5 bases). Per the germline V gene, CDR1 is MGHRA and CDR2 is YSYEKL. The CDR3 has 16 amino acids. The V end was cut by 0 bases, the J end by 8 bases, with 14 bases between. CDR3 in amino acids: CASSQDGTGLYSPLHF. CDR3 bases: TGCGCCAGCAGCCAAGATGGTACGGGACTTTATTCACCCCTCCACTTT.

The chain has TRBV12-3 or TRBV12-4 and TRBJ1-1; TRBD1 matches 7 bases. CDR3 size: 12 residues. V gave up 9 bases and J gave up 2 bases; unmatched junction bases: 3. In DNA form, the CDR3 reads TGTGCCAGTAACAGGGGTAACACTGAAGCTTTCTTT. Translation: CASNRGNTEAFF.

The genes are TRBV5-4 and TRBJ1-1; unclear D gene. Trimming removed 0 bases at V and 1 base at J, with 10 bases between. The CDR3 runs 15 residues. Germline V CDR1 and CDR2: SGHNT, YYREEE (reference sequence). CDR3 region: CASSLGGNTNTEAFF. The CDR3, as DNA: TGTGCCAGCAGCTTGGGTGGCAATACGAACACTGAAGCTTTCTTT.

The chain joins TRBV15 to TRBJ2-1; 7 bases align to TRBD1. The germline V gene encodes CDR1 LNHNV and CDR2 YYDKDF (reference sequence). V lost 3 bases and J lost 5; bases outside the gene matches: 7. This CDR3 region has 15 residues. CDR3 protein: CATSRETGYDNEQFF. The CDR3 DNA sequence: TGTGCCACCAGCAGGGAGACAGGGTACGACAATGAGCAGTTCTTC.

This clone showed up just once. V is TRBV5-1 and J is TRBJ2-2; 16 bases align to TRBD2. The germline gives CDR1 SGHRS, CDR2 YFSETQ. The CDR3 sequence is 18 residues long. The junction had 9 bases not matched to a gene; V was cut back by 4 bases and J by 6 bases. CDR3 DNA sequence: TGCGCCAGCAGCGCCGGGACTAGCGGGGGGGCCGGTCCCGGGGAGCTGTTTTTT. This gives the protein CASSAGTSGGAGPGELFF.

CDR3: CASSEGRTLIQSGANVLTF. The CDR3 region has the DNA TGTGCCAGCAGTGAAGGGCGGACATTAATTCAATCTGGGGCCAACGTCCTGACTTTC. The genes are TRBV6-1 and TRBJ2-6; the D gene is possibly TRBD1 (5 bases). The CDR3 runs 19 residues. Trimming cost V 1 base and J 1 base, with 17 bases left between them. Germline V CDR1 and CDR2: MNHNS, SASEGT.

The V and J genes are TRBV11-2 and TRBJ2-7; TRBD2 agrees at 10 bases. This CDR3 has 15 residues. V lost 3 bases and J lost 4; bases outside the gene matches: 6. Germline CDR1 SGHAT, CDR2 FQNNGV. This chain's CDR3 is CASSFASGSGYEQYF. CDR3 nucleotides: TGTGCCAGCAGCTTCGCTAGCGGGAGCGGGTACGAGCAGTACTTC.

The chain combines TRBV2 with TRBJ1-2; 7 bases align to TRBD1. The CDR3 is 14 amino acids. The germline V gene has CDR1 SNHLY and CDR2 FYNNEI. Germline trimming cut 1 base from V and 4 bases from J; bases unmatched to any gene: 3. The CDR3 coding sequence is TGTGCCAGCAGTGAAGACAGGGGACTCTATGGCTACACCTTC. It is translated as CASSEDRGLYGYTF.

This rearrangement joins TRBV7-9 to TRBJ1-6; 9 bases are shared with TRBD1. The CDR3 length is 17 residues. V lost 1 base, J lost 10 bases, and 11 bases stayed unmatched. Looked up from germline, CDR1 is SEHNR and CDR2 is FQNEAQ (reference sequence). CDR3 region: CASSLGRDRAASSPLHF. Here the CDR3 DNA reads TGTGCCAGCAGCTTAGGGAGGGACAGGGCTGCGTCCTCACCCCTCCACTTT.

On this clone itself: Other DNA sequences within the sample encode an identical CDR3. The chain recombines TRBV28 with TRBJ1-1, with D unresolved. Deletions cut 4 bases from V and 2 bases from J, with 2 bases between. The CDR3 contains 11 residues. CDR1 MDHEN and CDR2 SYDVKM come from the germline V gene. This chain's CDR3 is CASSSNTEAFF. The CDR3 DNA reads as TGTGCCAGCAGTTCTAACACTGAAGCTTTCTTT.

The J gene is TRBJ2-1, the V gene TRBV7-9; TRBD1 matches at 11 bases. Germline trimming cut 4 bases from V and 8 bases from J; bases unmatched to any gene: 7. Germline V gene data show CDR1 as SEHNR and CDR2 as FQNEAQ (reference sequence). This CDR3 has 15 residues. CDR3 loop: CASSSPGTGGYEQFF. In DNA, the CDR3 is TGTGCCAGCAGCTCACCCGGGACAGGGGGATATGAGCAGTTCTTC. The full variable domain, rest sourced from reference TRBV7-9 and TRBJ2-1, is DTGVSQNPRHKITKRGQNVTFRCDPISEHNRLYWYRQTLGQGPEFLTYFQNEAQLEKSRLLSDRFSAERPKGSFSTLEIQRTEQGDSAMYLCASSSPGTGGYEQFFGPGTRLTVL.

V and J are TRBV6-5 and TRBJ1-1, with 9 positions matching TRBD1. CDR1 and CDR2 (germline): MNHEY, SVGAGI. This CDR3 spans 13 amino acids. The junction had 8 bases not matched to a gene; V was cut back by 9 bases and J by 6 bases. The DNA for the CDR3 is TGTGCCAGTTTACAGGGGGCAAGAGCTGAAGCTTTCTTT. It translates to CASLQGARAEAFF.

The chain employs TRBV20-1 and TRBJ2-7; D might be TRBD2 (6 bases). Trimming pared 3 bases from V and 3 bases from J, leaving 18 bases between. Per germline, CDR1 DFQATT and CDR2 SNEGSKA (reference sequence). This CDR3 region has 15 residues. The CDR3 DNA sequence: TGCAGTGCTAGTTTGCCCTTTGGGCGGGGCTACGAGCAGTACTTC. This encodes CSASLPFGRGYEQYF.

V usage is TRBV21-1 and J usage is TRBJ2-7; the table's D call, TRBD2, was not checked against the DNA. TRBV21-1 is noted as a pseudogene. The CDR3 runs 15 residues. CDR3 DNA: TGTGCCAGCAGCCCCCCGGGGGGGCATCCCTACGAGCAGTACTTC. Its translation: CASSPPGGHPYEQYF.

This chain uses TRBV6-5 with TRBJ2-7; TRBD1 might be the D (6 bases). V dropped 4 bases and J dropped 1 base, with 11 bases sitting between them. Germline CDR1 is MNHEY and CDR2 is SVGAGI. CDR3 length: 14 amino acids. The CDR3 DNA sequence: TGTGCCAGCAGTTTGGACAGAAGTTCCTACGAGCAGTACTTC. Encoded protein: CASSLDRSSYEQYF.